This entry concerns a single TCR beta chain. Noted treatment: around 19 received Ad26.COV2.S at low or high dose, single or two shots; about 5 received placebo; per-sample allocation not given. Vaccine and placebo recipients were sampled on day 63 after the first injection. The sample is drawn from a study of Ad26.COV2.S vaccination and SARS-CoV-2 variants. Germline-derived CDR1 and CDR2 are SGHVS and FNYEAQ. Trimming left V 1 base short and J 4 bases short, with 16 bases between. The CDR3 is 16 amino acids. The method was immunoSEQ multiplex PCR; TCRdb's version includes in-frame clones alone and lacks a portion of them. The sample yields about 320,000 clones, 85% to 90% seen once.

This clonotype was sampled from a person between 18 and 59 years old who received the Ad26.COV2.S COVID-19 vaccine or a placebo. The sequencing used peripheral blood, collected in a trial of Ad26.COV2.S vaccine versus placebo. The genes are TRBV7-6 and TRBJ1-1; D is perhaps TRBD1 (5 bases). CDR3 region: CASSLGSRVGSTEAFF. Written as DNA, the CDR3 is TGTGCCAGCAGCTTAGGGTCCAGGGTGGGCTCCACTGAAGCTTTCTTT.